This TCR beta chain came from a study of blood T cell repertoires in COVID-19. Study-wide context: Collection of acute and convalescent COVID-19 samples took place in the United States, Italy and Spain.

Between the trimmed V and J ends, which lost 5 bases and 11 bases, there was a span of 12 bases. The CDR3 spans 10 residues. In germline, CDR1 is DFQATT, CDR2 SNEGSKA (reference sequence). Assay: immunoSEQ multiplex PCR; the TCRdb copy retains only in-frame clones and omits some. Among hundreds of thousands of clones listed, roughly 89% were seen once. Sequenced material: peripheral blood. The rearrangement joins TRBV20-1 to TRBJ1-1; D is undetermined. The origin of this receptor is a man aged 18 to 29 with COVID-19, enrolled during active disease. The CDR3 sequence is CSAVSQRAFF. Here the CDR3 DNA reads TGCAGTGCTGTCAGTCAGCGCGCTTTCTTT.